These 4 T cell receptor beta chains were all obtained from the same sample, sequenced in a study of blood T cell repertoires in COVID-19. Clones were sequenced by immunoSEQ multiplex PCR, and TCRdb holds only the in-frame ones, with some missing. This repertoire shows a few hundred thousand clones, nearly 90% found once; its top ten account for approximately 0.98%. Sequenced input: peripheral blood. Receptors originate from a woman aged 40 to 50 with COVID-19, enrolled during active disease.

The rearrangement joins TRBV11-2 to TRBJ1-1; no reliable D call. Per germline, CDR1 SGHAT and CDR2 FQNNGV. This CDR3 region has 14 residues. The V gene lost 1 base and the J gene lost 1 base, with 7 bases spanning the gap. CDR3 bases: TGTGCCAGCAGCTTAGGGGCTGGGAACACTGAAGCTTTCTTT. Translated, it gives CASSLGAGNTEAFF.

V gene TRBV5-4 combines with J gene TRBJ2-1; the match to TRBD2 covers 9 bases. Germline CDR1 and CDR2: SGHNT and YYREEE (reference sequence). The CDR3 runs to 15 residues. Trimming removed 4 bases from V and 6 bases from J; junction bases left unmatched: 8. CDR3 DNA sequence: TGTGCCAGCAGCCCTCGGGGCGGGGGGGCCAATGAGCAGTTCTTC. As protein: CASSPRGGGANEQFF.

V and J are TRBV20-1 and TRBJ2-7, with 8 positions matching TRBD2. The CDR3 sequence is 13 residues long. V lost 3 bases, J lost 6 bases, and 7 bases stayed unmatched. The germline V gene encodes CDR1 DFQATT and CDR2 SNEGSKA (reference sequence). CDR3 sequence reads: CSASRPGGPEQYF. The CDR3 coding sequence is TGCAGTGCTAGTCGGCCGGGAGGGCCCGAGCAGTACTTC.

The V and J genes are TRBV27 and TRBJ1-1; the D gene is possibly TRBD1 (6 bases). Germline CDR1 reads MNHEY; CDR2 reads SMNVEV (reference sequence). Trimming removed 2 bases from V and 4 bases from J, with 14 bases in between. There are 15 residues in the CDR3. The DNA of the CDR3 is TGTGCCAGCAGTTTAGAGGAAGGGGGGGCCACTGAAGCTTTCTTT. Amino acid sequence: CASSLEEGGATEAFF.